Listed here are 7 T cell receptor beta chains from one sample, sequenced in a study of beta chain features in type 1 diabetes. Study-wide findings and caveats: Among all four CD4+ subsets, Type 1 diabetes patients had TCRB CDR3s that were moderately but significantly shorter.

Reverse transcription of all isolated RNA meant that expressed TCRB transcripts were sequenced. Clones were read by immunoSEQ multiplex PCR, and TCRdb kept only the in-frame ones, dropping some. The sample yields a few hundred thousand clones, roughly 12% seen once. These receptors have no identified antigens. The sample taken for sequencing was naive CD4+ T cells from blood. The source of these receptors is a woman aged 18 to 35 with type 1 diabetes.

The chain has TRBV7-3 and TRBJ2-1; possibly TRBD2 for D (6 bases). CDR3 length: 15 amino acids. Germline CDR1 reads SGHTA; CDR2 reads FQGTGA. V was trimmed by 2 bases and J by 5 bases, leaving 13 bases between them. In DNA form, the CDR3 reads TGTGCCAGCAGCTTAGGGGCGGGGCCCCACAATGAGCAGTTCTTC. Translation: CASSLGAGPHNEQFF.

This clone was seen more than once but under ten times. The chain joins TRBV16 to TRBJ1-1, with 7 positions matching TRBD1. The CDR3 extends over 15 amino acids. After removal of 8 bases from V and 2 bases from J, the junction contained 11 bases not matched to a gene. Looked up from germline, CDR1 is KGHSY and CDR2 is FQNENV. CDR3 in amino acids: CASRKADRANTEAFF. The CDR3 bases are TGTGCCAGCCGAAAAGCCGACAGGGCAAACACTGAAGCTTTCTTT.

In this sample, this clone turned up a few times. The rearrangement links TRBV10-3 to TRBJ1-5; D is unresolved. Deletions cut 4 bases from V and 7 bases from J, with 11 bases between. CDR1 is ENHRY and CDR2 is SYGVKD in the germline V gene. The CDR3 contains 13 residues. The CDR3 region is CAISVGESQPQHF. In DNA, the CDR3 is TGTGCCATCAGTGTTGGGGAGTCCCAGCCCCAGCATTTT.

This chain uses TRBV10-3 with TRBJ1-5, with TRBD1 matching over 7 bases. Per the germline V gene, CDR1 is ENHRY and CDR2 is SYGVKD. The CDR3 extends over 14 amino acids. The junction had 10 bases not matched to a gene; V was cut back by 10 bases and J by 4 bases. CDR3 in DNA: TGTGCCACCACCGGACAGGATGGGAATCAGCCCCAGCATTTT. As protein: CATTGQDGNQPQHF.

J is TRBJ1-1 and V is TRBV7-3, with D perhaps TRBD1 (6 bases). This CDR3 has 14 residues. CDR1 and CDR2 from the germline V gene are SGHTA and FQGTGA. Trimming took 5 bases from V and 4 from J, leaving 14 bases between them. The CDR3 DNA reads TGTGCCAGCAGCAGAGAACAGGGCTCCACTGAAGCTTTCTTT. This translates into CASSREQGSTEAFF. The whole variable domain, filled in from reference TRBV7-3 and TRBJ1-1, reads GAGVSQTPSNKVTEKGKYVELRCDPISGHTALYWYRQSLGQGPEFLIYFQGTGAADDSGLPNDRFFAVRPEGSVSTLKIQRTERGDSAVYLCASSREQGSTEAFFGQGTRLTVV.

This clone was found a few times. The V and J genes are TRBV11-2 and TRBJ2-3; no clear D. The V and J ends lost 5 bases and 5 bases respectively, with 17 bases between them. Germline assignment: CDR1 SGHAT and CDR2 FQNNGV. There are 15 residues in the CDR3. The CDR3 region has the DNA TGTGCCAGCAGCCTGTCTTCGCGGAGCGTAGATACGCAGTATTTT. Protein: CASSLSSRSVDTQYF.

This clone was detected a few times. The V and J genes are TRBV14 and TRBJ2-7, with D possibly being TRBD1 (6 bases). V was pared by 4 bases and J by 6 bases, with 13 bases between. Germline values: CDR1 SGHDN, CDR2 FVKESK. This CDR3 is 13 amino acids long. The DNA for the CDR3 is TGTGCCAGCAGCCGACCCGGGACAACCGAGCAGTACTTC. It codes for CASSRPGTTEQYF.